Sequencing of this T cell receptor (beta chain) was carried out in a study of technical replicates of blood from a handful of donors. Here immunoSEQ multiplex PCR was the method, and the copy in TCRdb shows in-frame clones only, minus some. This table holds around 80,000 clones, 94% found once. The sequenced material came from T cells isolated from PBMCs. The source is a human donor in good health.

The CDR3 DNA is TGTGCCAGCAGTGAGGACTGGCGGGGGGTAGATACGCAGTATTTT. Amino acid sequence: CASSEDWRGVDTQYF. The gene calls are TRBV25-1 and TRBJ2-3; 8 bases align to TRBD2. The junction had 7 bases not matched to a gene; V was cut back by 3 bases and J by 5 bases. The germline gives CDR1 MGHDK, CDR2 SYGVNS. The CDR3 sequence is 15 residues long.